This T cell receptor beta chain was profiled in a study of a mutant IDH1 vaccine in newly diagnosed glioma. Time point denoted: baseline, week 1 (first vaccination visit). Treatment specified: pre-vaccination baseline after standard-of-care therapy. Some clones are missing from TCRdb's copy, which holds only in-frame ones; the method was immunoSEQ multiplex PCR. This sample has about 50,000 clones; more than 80% occur once, and the top ten carry around 2.4%. The sequencing here drew on PBMCs, taken from a glioma patient treated with radiotherapy, temozolomide or both. The sequence derives from a man between 35 and 55 years old with glioma.

This CDR3 is CASSQTFGQGMHYGYTF. The CDR3 nucleotides are TGCGCCAGCAGCCAAACTTTTGGACAGGGGATGCACTATGGCTACACCTTC. This rearrangement joins TRBV4-3 to TRBJ1-2, with 9 bases lining up with TRBD1. The CDR3 has 17 amino acids. From germline, CDR1 is LGHNA and CDR2 YSLEER. V gave up 2 bases and J gave up 3 bases; unmatched junction bases: 10.